The next 14 T cell receptor beta chains were all read from a single sample in a study of shared clonotypes between healthy human individuals. TCRdb keeps only in-frame clones here, not all; method: immunoSEQ multiplex PCR. The top ten clones hold 0.3% of a sample with some 580,000 clones, roughly 98% of them seen once. CD45RO-negative CD8 cells positively selected for CCR7 made up the naive population, which excluded terminally differentiated effector memory CD45RA+ cells. Material for sequencing was naive CD8+ T cells sorted from blood. The receptor source for this set is a man aged 25 to 45 in good health.

The rearrangement links TRBV2 to TRBJ2-2, with 11 bases aligning to TRBD1. V shed 8 bases and J 5 bases; nucleotides not matched to a gene: 19. From germline, CDR1 is SNHLY and CDR2 FYNNEI. The CDR3 spans 19 residues. The CDR3 DNA follows: TGTGCCAGCTACACCGGGACAGGGGGTAGCGGGAGATTGACCGGGGAGCTGTTTTTT. Translation: CASYTGTGGSGRLTGELFF.

The chain uses TRBV5-6 and TRBJ2-3; tentatively, D is TRBD2 (6 bases). The CDR3 extends over 15 amino acids. CDR1 and CDR2 from the germline V gene are SGHDT and YYEEEE. The V gene lost 4 bases and the J gene lost 0 bases, with 12 bases spanning the gap. DNA of the CDR3: TGTGCCAGCAGCGCCCCGGAGGGGAGCACAGATACGCAGTATTTT. Residues: CASSAPEGSTDTQYF.

As to this clone: Other DNA sequences in the same sample also yield this CDR3. V is TRBV9 and J is TRBJ2-7, with D perhaps matching TRBD1 (6 bases). Germline V CDR1 and CDR2: SGDLS, YYNGEE. The CDR3 covers 12 residues. Trimming took 4 bases from V and 3 from J, leaving 8 bases between them. CDR3 loop: CASSPQGYEQYF. For the CDR3, the DNA is TGTGCCAGCAGCCCACAGGGCTACGAGCAGTACTTC.

This clone was seen just once. The V gene is TRBV19, the J gene TRBJ2-7; 7 nucleotides agree with TRBD1. CDR1 is LNHDA and CDR2 is SQIVND in the germline V gene (reference sequence). This CDR3 is built from 14 residues. After removal of 2 bases from V and 5 bases from J, the junction contained 6 bases not matched to a gene. CDR3 coding DNA: TGTGCCAGTAGTATAATTCTACAGGGGAACGAGCAGTACTTC. Protein product: CASSIILQGNEQYF.

V and J are TRBV27 and TRBJ2-1; the D gene is possibly TRBD1 (5 bases). The CDR3 has 14 residues. Trimming stripped 6 bases from V and 1 base from J, with 10 bases between. The germline gives CDR1 MNHEY, CDR2 SMNVEV (reference sequence). The CDR3 is CASRDSGSYNEQFF. The CDR3, as DNA: TGTGCCAGCAGAGACAGTGGGTCCTACAATGAGCAGTTCTTC.

The chain has TRBV5-4 and TRBJ2-5; no clear D. V was pared by 1 base and J by 3 bases, with 10 bases between. The CDR3 length is 14 residues. From germline, CDR1 is SGHNT and CDR2 YYREEE (reference sequence). The CDR3 loop reads CASSLLSAEETQYF. DNA of the CDR3: TGTGCCAGCAGCTTGTTGTCAGCCGAAGAGACCCAGTACTTC. The full variable domain, with the rest looked up from reference TRBV5-4 and TRBJ2-5, is ETGVTQSPTHLIKTRGQQVTLRCSSQSGHNTVSWYQQALGQGPQFIFQYYREEENGRGNFPPRFSGLQFPNYSSELNVNALELDDSALYLCASSLLSAEETQYFGPGTRLLVL.

V usage is TRBV5-1 and J usage is TRBJ2-5; D may be TRBD2 (5 bases). There are 14 residues in the CDR3. V lost 2 bases and J 1 base, leaving 9 bases between the germline ends. CDR1 is SGHRS, CDR2 YFSETQ, per germline. CDR3 loop: CASSLHGGQETQYF. DNA for the CDR3: TGCGCCAGCAGCTTACACGGAGGCCAAGAGACCCAGTACTTC.

The gene calls are TRBV27 and TRBJ1-1, with TRBD1 matching 8 bases. J gave up 10 bases and V 8 bases, and 6 bases lay outside the gene matches. This CDR3 spans 11 amino acids. Germline loops: CDR1 MNHEY, CDR2 SMNVEV (reference sequence). CDR3 coding DNA: TGTGCCAGCGGGAACAGGGGGGGAGCTTTCTTT. The encoded protein is CASGNRGGAFF.

V and J are TRBV6-5 and TRBJ2-5, with TRBD2 matching over 7 bases. CDR3 size: 14 residues. The germline gives CDR1 MNHEY, CDR2 SVGAGI. J lost 2 bases, V lost 2 bases, and 2 bases had no gene match. The chain's CDR3 is CASSYGTTQETQYF. The DNA of the CDR3 is TGTGCCAGCAGTTACGGGACTACTCAAGAGACCCAGTACTTC.

The chain recombines TRBV9 with TRBJ2-2; either TRBD1 or TRBD2 may fit D (5 bases each). Germline V gene sequence: CDR1 SGDLS, CDR2 YYNGEE. Trimming stripped 0 bases from V and 4 bases from J, with 16 bases between. The CDR3 covers 17 residues. The CDR3 DNA follows: TGTGCCAGCAGCGTAGGTTCGAGGGGCGTTCTCACCGGGGAGCTGTTTTTT. Amino acids: CASSVGSRGVLTGELFF.

V usage is TRBV6-5 and J usage is TRBJ1-5; D gene unclear. This CDR3 comprises 13 residues. V lost 8 bases to trimming and J lost 0 bases, with 8 bases between them. Germline assignment: CDR1 MNHEY and CDR2 SVGAGI. The CDR3 sequence: CASGLHSNQPQHF. CDR3 DNA: TGTGCCAGCGGATTACATAGCAATCAGCCCCAGCATTTT.

This sequence joins TRBV27 and TRBJ2-7; a weak D match, TRBD1 (6 bases). V lost 7 bases, J lost 2 bases, and 15 bases lay in between. This CDR3 has 14 residues. Germline CDR1 MNHEY, CDR2 SMNVEV (reference sequence). The chain's CDR3 is CASKPGHQTYEQYF. Here the CDR3 DNA reads TGTGCCAGCAAACCGGGACACCAAACCTACGAGCAGTACTTC.

V usage is TRBV2 and J usage is TRBJ1-5, with 7 nucleotides matching TRBD1. This CDR3 is 16 amino acids long. V shed 4 bases and J 0 bases; nucleotides not matched to a gene: 6. CDR1 SNHLY and CDR2 FYNNEI come from the germline V gene. This CDR3 reads CASSVSDRDSNQPQHF. The CDR3, as DNA: TGTGCCAGCAGTGTATCAGACAGGGATAGCAATCAGCCCCAGCATTTT.

Notes on this clone: The same CDR3 also results from other DNA sequences found in this sample. The gene calls are TRBV27 and TRBJ2-5; the match to TRBD2 covers 7 bases. V lost 1 base, J lost 4 bases, and 3 bases stayed unmatched. The CDR3 runs 14 residues. Germline CDR1 and CDR2: MNHEY and SMNVEV (reference sequence). The CDR3 coding sequence is TGTGCCAGCAGTTTATTGGGGGAGGGAGAGACCCAGTACTTC. This gives the protein CASSLLGEGETQYF.